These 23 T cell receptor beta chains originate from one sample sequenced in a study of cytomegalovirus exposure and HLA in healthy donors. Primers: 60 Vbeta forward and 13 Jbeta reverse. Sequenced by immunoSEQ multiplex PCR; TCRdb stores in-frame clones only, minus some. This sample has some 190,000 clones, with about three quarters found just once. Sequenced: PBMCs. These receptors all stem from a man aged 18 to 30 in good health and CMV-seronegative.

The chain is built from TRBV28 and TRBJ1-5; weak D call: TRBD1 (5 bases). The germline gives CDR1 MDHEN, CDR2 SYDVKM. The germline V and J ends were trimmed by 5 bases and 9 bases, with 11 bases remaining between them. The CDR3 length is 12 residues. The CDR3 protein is CASSPQGSPQHF. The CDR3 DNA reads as TGTGCCAGCAGTCCCCAGGGTTCGCCCCAGCATTTT.

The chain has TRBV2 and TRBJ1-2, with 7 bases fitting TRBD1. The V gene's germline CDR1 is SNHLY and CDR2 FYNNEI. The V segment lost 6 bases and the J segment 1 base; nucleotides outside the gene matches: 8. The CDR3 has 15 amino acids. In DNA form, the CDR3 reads TGTGCCAGCAGATTGGACAGGATCCGTAACTATGGCTACACCTTC. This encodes CASRLDRIRNYGYTF.

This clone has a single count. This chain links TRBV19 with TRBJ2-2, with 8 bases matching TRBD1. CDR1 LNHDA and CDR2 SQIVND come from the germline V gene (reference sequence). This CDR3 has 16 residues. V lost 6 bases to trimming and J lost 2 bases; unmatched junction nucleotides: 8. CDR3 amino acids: CASSLRGQVNTGELFF. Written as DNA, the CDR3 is TGTGCCAGTAGCCTAAGGGGACAGGTTAACACCGGGGAGCTGTTTTTT.

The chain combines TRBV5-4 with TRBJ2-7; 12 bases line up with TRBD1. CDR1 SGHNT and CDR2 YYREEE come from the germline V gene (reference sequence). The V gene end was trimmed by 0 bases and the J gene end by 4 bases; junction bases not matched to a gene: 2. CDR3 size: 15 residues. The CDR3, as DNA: TGTGCCAGCAGCTTGGGGGACAGGGGGCCTTACGAGCAGTACTTC. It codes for CASSLGDRGPYEQYF.

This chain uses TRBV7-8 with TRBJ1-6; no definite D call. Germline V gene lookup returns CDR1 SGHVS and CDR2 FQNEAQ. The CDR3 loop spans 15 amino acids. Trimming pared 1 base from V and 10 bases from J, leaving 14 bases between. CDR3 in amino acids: CASSLGRQSGSPLHF. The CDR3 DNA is TGTGCCAGCAGCTTAGGGAGACAAAGCGGGTCACCCCTCCACTTT. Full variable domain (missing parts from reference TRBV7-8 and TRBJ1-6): GAGVSQSPRYKVAKRGQDVALRCDPISGHVSLFWYQQALGQGPEFLTYFQNEAQLDKSGLPSDRFFAERPEGSVSTLKIQRTQQEDSAVYLCASSLGRQSGSPLHFGNGTRLTVT.

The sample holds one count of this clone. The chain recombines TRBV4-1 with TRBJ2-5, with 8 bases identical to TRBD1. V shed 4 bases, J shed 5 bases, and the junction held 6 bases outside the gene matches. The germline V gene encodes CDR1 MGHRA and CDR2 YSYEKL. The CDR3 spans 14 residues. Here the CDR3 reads CASSLSRGPETQYF. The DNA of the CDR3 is TGCGCCAGCAGCCTCTCCAGGGGGCCGGAGACCCAGTACTTC.

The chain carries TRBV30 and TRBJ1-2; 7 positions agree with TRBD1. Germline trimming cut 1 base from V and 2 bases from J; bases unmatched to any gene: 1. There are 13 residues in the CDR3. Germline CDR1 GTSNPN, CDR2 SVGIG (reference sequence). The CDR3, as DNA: TGTGCCTGGAGTGCAGGGGGAAACTATGGCTACACCTTC. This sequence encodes CAWSAGGNYGYTF.

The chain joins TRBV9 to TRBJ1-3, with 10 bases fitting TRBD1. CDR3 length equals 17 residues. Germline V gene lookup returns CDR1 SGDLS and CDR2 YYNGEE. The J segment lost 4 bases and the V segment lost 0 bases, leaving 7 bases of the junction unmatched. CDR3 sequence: CASSVGQGAITGNTIYF. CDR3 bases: TGTGCCAGCAGCGTAGGACAGGGGGCGATTACGGGAAACACCATATATTTT.

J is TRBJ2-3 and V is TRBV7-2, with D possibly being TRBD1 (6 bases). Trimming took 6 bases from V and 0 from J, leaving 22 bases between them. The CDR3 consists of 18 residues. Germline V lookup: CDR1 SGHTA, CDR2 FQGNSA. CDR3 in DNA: TGTGCCAGCAGACCCAGGGGCTCGGTCAGCCCGAGCACAGATACGCAGTATTTT. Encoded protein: CASRPRGSVSPSTDTQYF. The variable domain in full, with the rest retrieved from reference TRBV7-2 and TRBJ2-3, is GAGVSQSPSNKVTEKGKDVELRCDPISGHTALYWYRQSLGQGLEFLIYFQGNSAPDKSGLPSDRFSAERTGGSVSTLTIQRTQQEDSAVYLCASRPRGSVSPSTDTQYFGPGTRLTVL.

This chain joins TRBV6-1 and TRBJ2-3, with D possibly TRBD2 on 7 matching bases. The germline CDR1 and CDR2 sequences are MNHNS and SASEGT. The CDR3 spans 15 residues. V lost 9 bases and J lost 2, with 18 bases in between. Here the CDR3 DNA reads TGTGCCAGTTCCGGGGGGACAACCTACACAGATACGCAGTATTTT. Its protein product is CASSGGTTYTDTQYF.

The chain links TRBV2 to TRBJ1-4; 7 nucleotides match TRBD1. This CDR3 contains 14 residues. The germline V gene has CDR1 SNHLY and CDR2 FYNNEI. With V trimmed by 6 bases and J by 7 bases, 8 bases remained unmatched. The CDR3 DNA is TGTGCCAGCAGCAACGACAGGGTCGGTGAAAAACTGTTTTTT. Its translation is CASSNDRVGEKLFF.

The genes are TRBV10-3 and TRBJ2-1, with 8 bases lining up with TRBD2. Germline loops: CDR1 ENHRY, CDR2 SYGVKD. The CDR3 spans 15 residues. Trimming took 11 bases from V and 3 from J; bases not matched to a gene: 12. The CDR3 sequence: CAALDSGKSYNEQFF. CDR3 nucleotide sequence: TGTGCCGCCCTCGATAGCGGGAAAAGCTACAATGAGCAGTTCTTC.

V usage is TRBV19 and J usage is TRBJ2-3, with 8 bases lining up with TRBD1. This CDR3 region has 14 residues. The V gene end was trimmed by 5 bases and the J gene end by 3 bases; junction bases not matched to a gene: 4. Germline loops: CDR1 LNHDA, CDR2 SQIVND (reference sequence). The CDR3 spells CASSDRGTTDTQYF. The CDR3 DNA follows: TGTGCCAGTAGTGACAGGGGAACGACAGATACGCAGTATTTT.

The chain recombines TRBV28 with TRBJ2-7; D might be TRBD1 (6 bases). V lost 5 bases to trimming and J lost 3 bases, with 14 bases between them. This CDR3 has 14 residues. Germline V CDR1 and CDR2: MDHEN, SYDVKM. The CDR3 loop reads CASSGEGDRYEQYF. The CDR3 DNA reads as TGTGCCAGCAGTGGCGAGGGGGATCGCTACGAGCAGTACTTC.

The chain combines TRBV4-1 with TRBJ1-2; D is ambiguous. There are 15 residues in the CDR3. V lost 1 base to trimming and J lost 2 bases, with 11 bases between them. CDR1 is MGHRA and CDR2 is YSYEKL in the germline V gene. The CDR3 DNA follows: TGCGCCAGCAGCCAAGCTGGGCAGCCGAACTATGGCTACACCTTC. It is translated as CASSQAGQPNYGYTF.

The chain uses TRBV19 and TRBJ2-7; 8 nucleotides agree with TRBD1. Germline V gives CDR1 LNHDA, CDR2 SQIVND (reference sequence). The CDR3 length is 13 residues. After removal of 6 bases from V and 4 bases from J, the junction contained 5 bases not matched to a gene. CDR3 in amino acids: CASSRTGIYEQYF. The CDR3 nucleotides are TGTGCCAGTAGCCGGACAGGGATATACGAGCAGTACTTC.

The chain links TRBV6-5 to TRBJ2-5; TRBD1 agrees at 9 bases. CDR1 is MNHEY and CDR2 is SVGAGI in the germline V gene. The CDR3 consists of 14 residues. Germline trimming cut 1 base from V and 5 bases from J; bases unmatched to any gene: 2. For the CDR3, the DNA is TGTGCCAGCAGTTACTGGGACAGGGCTGAGACCCAGTACTTC. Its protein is CASSYWDRAETQYF.

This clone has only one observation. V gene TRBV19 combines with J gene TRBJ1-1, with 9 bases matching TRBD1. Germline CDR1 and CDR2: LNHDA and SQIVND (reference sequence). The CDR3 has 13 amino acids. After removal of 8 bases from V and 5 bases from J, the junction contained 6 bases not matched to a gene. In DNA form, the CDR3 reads TGTGCCAGTCTCGGGACAGGGCGAACTGAAGCTTTCTTT. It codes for CASLGTGRTEAFF.

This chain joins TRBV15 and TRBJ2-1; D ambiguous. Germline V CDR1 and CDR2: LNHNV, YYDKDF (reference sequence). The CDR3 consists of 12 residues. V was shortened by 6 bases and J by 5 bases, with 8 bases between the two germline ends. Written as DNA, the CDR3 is TGTGCCACCAGATCCCCAAACAATGAGCAGTTCTTC. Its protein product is CATRSPNNEQFF.

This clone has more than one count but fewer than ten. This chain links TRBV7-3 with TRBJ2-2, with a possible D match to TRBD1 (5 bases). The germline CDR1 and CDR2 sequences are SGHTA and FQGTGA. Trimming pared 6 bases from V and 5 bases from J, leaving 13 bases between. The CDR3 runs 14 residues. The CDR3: CASSIVRDTGELFF. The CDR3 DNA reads TGTGCCAGCAGTATCGTCAGGGATACCGGGGAGCTGTTTTTT.

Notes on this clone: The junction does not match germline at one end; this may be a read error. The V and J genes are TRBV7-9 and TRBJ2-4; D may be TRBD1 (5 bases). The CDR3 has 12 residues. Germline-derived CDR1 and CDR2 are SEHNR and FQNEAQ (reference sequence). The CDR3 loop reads CSSSLSGSDIAF. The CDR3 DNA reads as TGTTCCAGCAGCTTATCAGGGTCGGATATTGCTTTC.

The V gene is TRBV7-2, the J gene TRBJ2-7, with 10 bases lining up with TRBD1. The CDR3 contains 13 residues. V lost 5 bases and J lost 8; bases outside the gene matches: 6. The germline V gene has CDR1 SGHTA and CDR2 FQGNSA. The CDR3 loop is CASSPRQGAKQYF. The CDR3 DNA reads TGTGCCAGCAGCCCAAGACAGGGGGCAAAGCAGTACTTC.

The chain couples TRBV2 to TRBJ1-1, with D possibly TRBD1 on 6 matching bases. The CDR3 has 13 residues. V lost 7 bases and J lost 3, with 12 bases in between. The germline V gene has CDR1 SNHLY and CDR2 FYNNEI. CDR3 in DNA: TGTGCCAGCACCCTAGGGGGATACACTGAAGCTTTCTTT. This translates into CASTLGGYTEAFF.